The 25 T cell receptor beta chains below were found in one sample sequenced in a study of vaccination and CD4 T cells after COVID-19. Oncomine TCR Beta short-read sequencing was applied to DNA from cultured CD4+ T cells. TCRdb itself ran the PCR reads through MiXCR, one entry per CDR3 protein. The sample shows 14,000 or so distinct CDR3 sequences, 55% to 75% of them seen only once. As for treatment: approximately nine-day PBMC culture with coronavirus spike peptide pools or control peptides (ViraFEST assay). Antigens of these TCRs are unknown. Sequenced sample: CD4+ T cells from blood, cultured in vitro. These receptors were collected from a human donor who had recovered from COVID-19.

This chain uses TRBV20-1 with TRBJ2-2; TRBD2 matches at 8 bases. CDR3 size: 15 residues. V was pared by 3 bases and J by 4 bases, with 7 bases of the junction left unmatched. Germline assignment: CDR1 DFQATT and CDR2 SNEGSKA (reference sequence). The CDR3 loop reads CSASSGSVSTGELFF. The CDR3 region has the DNA TGCAGTGCTAGCAGCGGGAGTGTAAGCACCGGGGAGCTGTTTTTT.

The V call is TRBV28, the J call TRBJ1-5; D unclear. The V end lost 3 bases, the J end lost 2 bases, and 8 bases lay between the germline ends. Germline-derived CDR1 and CDR2 are MDHEN and SYDVKM. The CDR3 totals 14 residues. The CDR3 region is CASSFTPGNQPQHF. The CDR3 DNA follows: TGTGCCAGCAGTTTCACTCCGGGCAATCAGCCCCAGCATTTT.

A few counts support this clonotype. The chain couples TRBV7-2 to TRBJ2-5; no clear D. The germline V and J ends were trimmed by 2 bases and 5 bases, with 9 bases remaining between them. CDR3 length: 13 residues. Germline V CDR1 and CDR2: SGHTA, FQGNSA. Written as DNA, the CDR3 is TGTGCCAGCAGCTTATCTAGGATCGAGACCCAGTACTTC. Its protein is CASSLSRIETQYF.

This clonotype is termed medium-sized. J is TRBJ1-1 and V is TRBV12-3 or TRBV12-4; 7 positions match TRBD1. V was clipped by 6 bases and J by 5 bases; unmatched bases: 9. The CDR3 consists of 14 residues. The CDR3 loop is CASSQTGRRTEAFF. CDR3 nucleotide sequence: TGTGCCAGCAGCCAGACAGGGAGGCGGACTGAAGCTTTCTTT.

The chain combines TRBV12-3 or TRBV12-4 with TRBJ1-1; 9 bases fit TRBD1. This CDR3 has 14 residues. The trim removed 7 bases at V and 4 bases at J, leaving 7 bases unmatched. CDR3 sequence: CASTRDRAGTEAFF. The CDR3 DNA is TGTGCCAGCACTCGGGACAGGGCCGGCACTGAAGCTTTCTTT.

This clonotype was observed a few times. The chain has TRBV20-1 and TRBJ1-5; D gene unclear. From germline, CDR1 is DFQATT and CDR2 SNEGSKA (reference sequence). Trimming cost V 0 bases and J 7 bases, with 10 bases left between them. CDR3 length equals 13 residues. CDR3 DNA: TGCAGTGCTAGAGATTGGCCCTCGCAGCCCCAGCATTTT. It yields the protein CSARDWPSQPQHF.

This clonotype has more than one count but fewer than ten. The chain employs TRBV28 and TRBJ2-7; D is undetermined. The germline V gene encodes CDR1 MDHEN and CDR2 SYDVKM. The ends were cut back, 4 bases at V and 3 bases at J, with 16 bases in the middle. CDR3 length equals 15 residues. This CDR3 is CASSSPSTADYEQYF. In DNA form, the CDR3 reads TGTGCCAGCAGTTCTCCTAGTACCGCAGACTACGAGCAGTACTTC.

V and J are TRBV24-1 and TRBJ1-2; 7 bases are a match to TRBD1. The germline CDR1 and CDR2 sequences are KGHDR and SFDVKD. With 4 bases clipped from V and 6 bases from J, the junction kept 7 bases outside the gene matches. CDR3 length: 14 residues. As DNA, the CDR3 is TGTGCCACCAGTGACACAGGGGTTGGGGATGGCTACACCTTC. Translating gives CATSDTGVGDGYTF.

J is TRBJ1-2 and V is TRBV20-1; no reliable D call. CDR3 length: 18 amino acids. V dropped 2 bases and J dropped 3 bases, with 25 bases sitting between them. Germline V gives CDR1 DFQATT, CDR2 SNEGSKA (reference sequence). The CDR3 bases are TGCAGTGCTAGAAAGGACCTTCCACGCCAACCTAGATACTATGGCTACACCTTC. Translating gives CSARKDLPRQPRYYGYTF.

The rearrangement joins TRBV7-2 to TRBJ1-6, with 10 bases that match TRBD1. The CDR3 has 15 residues. Looked up from germline, CDR1 is SGHTA and CDR2 is FQGNSA. J lost 8 bases, V lost 5 bases, and 6 bases had no gene match. The CDR3 protein is CASSPTGQGHSPLHF. CDR3 bases: TGTGCCAGCAGCCCCACGGGACAGGGGCATTCACCCCTCCACTTT.

The genes are TRBV5-4 and TRBJ2-5; TRBD1 is a possible D gene (6 bases). Germline CDR1 SGHNT, CDR2 YYREEE (reference sequence). Trimming removed 2 bases from V and 2 bases from J, with 7 bases in between. The CDR3 is made up of 13 amino acids. The CDR3 nucleotides read TGTGCCAGCAGCTTCGGACAGCAAGAGACCCAGTACTTC. Its protein is CASSFGQQETQYF.

This clonotype occurred a few times. This chain connects TRBV7-6 to TRBJ1-1; 7 nucleotides line up with TRBD1. Germline lookup yields CDR1 SGHVS and CDR2 FNYEAQ. J was trimmed by 2 bases and V by 3 bases; bases with no gene match: 3. The CDR3 contains 14 residues. The CDR3 protein is CASSLGQINTEAFF. CDR3 nucleotides: TGTGCCAGCAGCTTGGGACAGATTAACACTGAAGCTTTCTTT.

V and J are TRBV21-1 and TRBJ2-3; the table names TRBD1, a call not compared with the DNA. TRBV21-1 is given as a pseudogene. The CDR3 spans 12 residues. The CDR3 loop reads CASSIWADTQYF. CDR3 DNA sequence: TGTGCCAGCAGCATTTGGGCGGATACGCAGTATTTT.

The CDR3 nucleotides read TGTGCCAGCAGCCTCCAACGCGGGACTATATACAATGAGCAGTTCTTC. As protein: CASSLQRGTIYNEQFF. The rearrangement joins TRBV7-9 to TRBJ2-1; 7 nucleotides align to TRBD2. Germline V lookup: CDR1 SEHNR, CDR2 FQNEAQ (reference sequence). This CDR3 region has 16 residues. Trimming cost V 5 bases and J 4 bases; bases outside gene matches: 11.

The rearrangement links TRBV9 to TRBJ1-3; D not certain. The CDR3 is 15 residues long. The V gene's germline CDR1 is SGDLS and CDR2 YYNGEE. V gave up 4 bases and J gave up 3 bases, with 14 bases separating them. CDR3 amino acids: CASSRLQAYGNTIYF. The CDR3 DNA reads TGTGCCAGCAGCAGACTCCAGGCGTATGGAAACACCATATATTTT. The whole variable domain, remainder taken from reference TRBV9 and TRBJ1-3, is DSGVTQTPKHLITATGQRVTLRCSPRSGDLSVYWYQQSLDQGLQFLIQYYNGEERAKGNILERFSAQQFPDLHSELNLSSLELGDSALYFCASSRLQAYGNTIYFGEGSWLTVV.

This rearrangement joins TRBV7-2 to TRBJ2-3; tentatively, D is TRBD2 (6 bases). The CDR3 is 16 residues long. Germline V gene lookup returns CDR1 SGHTA and CDR2 FQGNSA. The ends were cut back, 5 bases at V and 0 bases at J, with 15 bases in the middle. The CDR3 DNA reads TGTGCCAGCAGCCGCAATAGCGGAAGTAGCACAGATACGCAGTATTTT. It is translated as CASSRNSGSSTDTQYF.

CDR3 DNA: TGTGCCAGCAGTCGCTACAGGGGGAACTATGGCTACACCTTC. Amino acid sequence: CASSRYRGNYGYTF. The chain uses TRBV6-2 or TRBV6-3 and TRBJ1-2, with 8 bases matching TRBD1. Germline trimming cut 5 bases from V and 2 bases from J; bases unmatched to any gene: 4. This CDR3 is 14 amino acids long. Germline-derived CDR1 and CDR2 are MNHEY and SVGEGT.

The rearrangement joins TRBV6-1 to TRBJ2-7, with 9 bases fitting TRBD1. V lost 5 bases and J lost 5; bases outside the gene matches: 7. Per the germline V gene, CDR1 is MNHNS and CDR2 is SASEGT. The CDR3 is 14 amino acids. CDR3 nucleotides: TGTGCCAGCAGTAAGACAGGGGGGAGGGACGAGCAGTACTTC. Its protein product is CASSKTGGRDEQYF.

This chain's CDR3 is CASRRYRGRGPNQPQHF. DNA of the CDR3: TGTGCCAGCAGGCGATACCGGGGCCGAGGTCCCAATCAGCCCCAGCATTTT. This chain links TRBV12-3 or TRBV12-4 with TRBJ1-5; TRBD1 is a possible D gene (5 bases). CDR3 length equals 17 residues. Between the trimmed V and J ends, which lost 6 bases and 3 bases, there was a span of 21 bases.

The chain links TRBV6-1 to TRBJ2-7; 10 bases agree with TRBD2. V shed 6 bases, J shed 2 bases, and the junction held 4 bases outside the gene matches. The CDR3 runs 14 residues. CDR1 is MNHNS and CDR2 is SASEGT in the germline V gene. The DNA for the CDR3 is TGTGCCAGCAGGAGGACTAGCGGACCCTACGAGCAGTACTTC. Its protein product is CASRRTSGPYEQYF.

This clonotype appeared a single time. V usage is TRBV20-1 and J usage is TRBJ1-6; D is possibly TRBD1 (6 bases). Trimming cost V 5 bases and J 5 bases, with 13 bases left between them. CDR1 is DFQATT and CDR2 is SNEGSKA in the germline V gene (reference sequence). The CDR3 has 14 amino acids. For the CDR3, the DNA is TGCAGTGCTGTCAGGGGTGTTCATAATTCACCCCTCCACTTT. This codes for CSAVRGVHNSPLHF.

The chain combines TRBV28 with TRBJ2-1, with 11 bases that match TRBD2. Per the germline V gene, CDR1 is MDHEN and CDR2 is SYDVKM. Trimming took 6 bases from V and 8 from J; bases not matched to a gene: 6. This CDR3 contains 14 residues. CDR3 sequence: CASRTSGKGDEQFF. In nucleotides, the CDR3 is TGTGCCAGCAGGACTAGCGGGAAGGGGGATGAGCAGTTCTTC.

The rearrangement links TRBV20-1 to TRBJ2-7; D not resolved. Germline-derived CDR1 and CDR2 are DFQATT and SNEGSKA (reference sequence). The CDR3 is 14 residues long. V was pared by 0 bases and J by 3 bases, with 12 bases between. The chain's CDR3 is CSARDVRFGYEQYF. CDR3 sequence (DNA): TGCAGTGCTAGAGATGTAAGGTTCGGCTACGAGCAGTACTTC.

The sample holds one count of this clonotype. The J gene is TRBJ1-1, the V gene TRBV5-1, with 8 nucleotides matching TRBD1. J gave up 1 base and V 2 bases, and 7 bases lay outside the gene matches. CDR1 is SGHRS and CDR2 is YFSETQ in the germline V gene. CDR3 length: 16 amino acids. CDR3 coding DNA: TGCGCCAGCAGCTTATCGCAGGGGGCTCGGAACACTGAAGCTTTCTTT. Residues: CASSLSQGARNTEAFF.

The chain combines TRBV7-2 with TRBJ2-1; D is perhaps TRBD2 (5 bases). The CDR3 has 13 residues. The V gene lost 2 bases and the J gene lost 5 bases, with 7 bases spanning the gap. Germline CDR1 and CDR2: SGHTA and FQGNSA. The DNA for the CDR3 is TGTGCCAGCAGCTTATGGACTGACAATGAGCAGTTCTTC. It specifies CASSLWTDNEQFF.